The 5 T cell receptor beta chains presented below share a single source sample, sequenced in a study of blood T cell repertoires in COVID-19. Profiled with immunoSEQ multiplex PCR; TCRdb holds only in-frame clones, not every one. The table records roughly 260,000 clones, 91% of them present only once. Material: peripheral blood. These receptors came from a person aged 18 to 35 with COVID-19, enrolled during active disease.

This chain joins TRBV7-3 and TRBJ1-1; 7 bases map to TRBD1. This CDR3 has 14 residues. Germline assignment: CDR1 SGHTA and CDR2 FQGTGA. V dropped 4 bases and J dropped 6; count of bases not matched to a gene: 8. CDR3 region: CASSSHLQGSEAFF. In DNA form, the CDR3 reads TGTGCCAGCAGCTCACACTTACAGGGGTCTGAAGCTTTCTTT.

V and J are TRBV5-4 and TRBJ2-5; 9 bases align to TRBD1. CDR3 size: 15 residues. Germline assignment: CDR1 SGHNT and CDR2 YYREEE (reference sequence). V lost 4 bases to trimming and J lost 5 bases; unmatched junction nucleotides: 9. The CDR3 DNA is TGTGCCAGCAGCCGAACACAGGGGGCCGGGGAGACCCAGTACTTC. Protein sequence: CASSRTQGAGETQYF.

The genes are TRBV12-3 or TRBV12-4 and TRBJ1-1; the D gene is possibly TRBD1 (5 bases). The V end was cut by 2 bases, the J end by 4 bases, with 5 bases between. The CDR3 is 12 residues long. The CDR3 here is CASSLQGTEAFF. The CDR3 DNA follows: TGTGCCAGCAGTTTACAGGGCACTGAAGCTTTCTTT.

This clone came up a few times. The chain combines TRBV6-6 with TRBJ1-5; the match to TRBD1 covers 8 bases. Germline V gives CDR1 MNHNY, CDR2 SVGAGI (reference sequence). V lost 4 bases and J lost 3; bases outside the gene matches: 2. This CDR3 has 14 amino acids. CDR3 amino acids: CASSSTGVNQPQHF. The CDR3 DNA sequence: TGTGCCAGCAGTTCGACAGGGGTCAATCAGCCCCAGCATTTT.

The J gene is TRBJ1-3, the V gene TRBV5-6; the match to TRBD1 covers 7 bases. V lost 0 bases to trimming and J lost 0 bases; unmatched junction nucleotides: 6. Germline loops: CDR1 SGHDT, CDR2 YYEEEE. The CDR3 totals 17 residues. CDR3 amino acids: CASSLVGQDFSGNTIYF. CDR3 coding DNA: TGTGCCAGCAGCTTGGTAGGACAGGACTTCTCTGGAAACACCATATATTTT. Combining the CDR3 with reference TRBV5-6 and TRBJ1-3 gives the whole variable domain DAGVTQSPTHLIKTRGQQVTLRCSPKSGHDTVSWYQQALGQGPQFIFQYYEEEERQRGNFPDRFSGHQFPNYSSELNVNALLLGDSALYLCASSLVGQDFSGNTIYFGEGSWLTVV.